Listed below are T cell receptor beta chains from one sample, sequenced in a study of shared clonotypes between healthy human individuals. Profiled with immunoSEQ multiplex PCR; TCRdb holds only in-frame clones, not every one. The sample has some 1 million clones, more than 60% seen once. Sequenced: memory CD4+ T cells sorted from blood. The source is a man aged 18 to 29 in good health. CDR3s leave out the opening cysteine and the closing phenylalanine or tryptophan. The order of the fields is J gene, D gene, V gene, CDR3 protein. The D gene is left open where the match is weak.

TRBJ2-1,TRBD2,TRBV19,ASSARTRVGNEQF
TRBJ2-2,NA,TRBV2,ASSDGLAINTGELF
TRBJ1-4,NA,TRBV5-4,ASSLYGGREKLF
TRBJ2-7,NA,TRBV5-1,ASSLGVVNEQY
TRBJ1-2,NA,TRBV30,AWSRENYGYT
TRBJ1-1,NA,TRBV5-4,ASSGNRAVNTEAF
TRBJ1-5,NA,TRBV6-1,ASSDRENNQPQH
TRBJ1-2,TRBD1,TRBV29-1,SVEEGRTGNYGYT
TRBJ2-2,TRBD2,TRBV10-3,AISVGVAGGSNTGELF
TRBJ2-5,TRBD2,TRBV6-4,ASAGTSPSTQY
TRBJ1-4,NA,TRBV7-9,ASSFGSTTNEKLF
TRBJ2-1,TRBD2,TRBV6-6,ASRRLAGYNEQF
TRBJ1-2,NA,TRBV2,ASSEAFRSTGGYT
TRBJ2-7,NA,TRBV5-1,ASSPEGLPYEQY
TRBJ2-2,NA,TRBV11-2,ASSPVADFTGELF
TRBJ1-5,TRBD1,TRBV6-5,ASRGTGAGQPQH
TRBJ2-1,TRBD2,TRBV19,ASSPTSGRGFNEQF
TRBJ1-5,NA,TRBV30,AWSPQGDQPQH
TRBJ1-4,NA,TRBV2,ASAVWPMKKLF
TRBJ2-1,TRBD1,TRBV7-8,ASSVRTGNEQF
TRBJ2-5,TRBD2,TRBV5-1,ASSLKRSSGRETQY
TRBJ2-1,NA,TRBV12-5,ASGLPPARIRSYNEQF
TRBJ2-7,NA,TRBV6-1,ASSAYRGQNYEQY
TRBJ1-1,NA,TRBV5-1,ASSFTGNLNTEAF
TRBJ2-1,NA,TRBV5-8,ASSLGDTYNEQF
TRBJ2-3,TRBD2,TRBV5-4,ASSWGSGRGTDTQY
TRBJ2-7,TRBD2,TRBV7-2,ASSLAGGGSSYEQY
TRBJ2-1,NA,TRBV18,ASSPAGAGGVKF
TRBJ2-1,NA,TRBV9,ASSVAGSYYNEQF
TRBJ1-4,NA,TRBV19,ASSITGNEKLF
TRBJ1-3,NA,TRBV15,ATSRGVHSSGNTIY
TRBJ2-5,NA,TRBV5-1,ASSAGLTQETQY
TRBJ2-3,TRBD1,TRBV12-5,ASGLSTQGSVTQY
TRBJ1-4,NA,TRBV29-1,SVLDPGEKLF
TRBJ2-7,NA,TRBV10-3,AVHGDSYEQY
TRBJ2-5,TRBD2,TRBV29-1,SVEVAGRPQY
TRBJ1-4,NA,TRBV6-1,ASKRDSGEKLF
TRBJ2-5,NA,TRBV20-1,SATGWETQY
TRBJ1-5,NA,TRBV5-1,ASSPTGHSNQPQH
TRBJ2-2,NA,TRBV19,ASSRGMGTGELF
TRBJ1-1,NA,TRBV5-1,ASSRQDLNTEAF
TRBJ2-2,NA,TRBV7-3,ASSLRGKSGELF
TRBJ2-7,NA,TRBV6-6,ASSYMASYEQY
TRBJ1-2,NA,TRBV4-1,ASSQGRNGYT
TRBJ1-5,TRBD1,TRBV28,ASSSTGQGNQPQH
TRBJ1-1,NA,TRBV11-2,ASSLAAGRDTEAF
TRBJ2-7,NA,TRBV19,ATSRDGAYEQY
TRBJ2-2,NA,TRBV5-1,ASSLGTTGTGELF
TRBJ2-7,NA,TRBV2,ASSAQLSYEQY
TRBJ1-5,NA,TRBV27,ASSRLGFSNQPQH
TRBJ1-5,NA,TRBV18,ASSPGLVNQPQH
TRBJ2-2,NA,TRBV21-1,ASRIPDGRGGTNTGELF
TRBJ2-3,NA,TRBV5-1,ASSQEQRRSTDTQY
TRBJ1-3,TRBD1,TRBV5-5,ASSSTGILGNTIY
TRBJ2-5,TRBD2,TRBV5-1,ASSLEPSGGEETQY
TRBJ1-5,NA,TRBV6-5,ASSYSASNQPQH